Each of the 6 T cell receptor beta chains below was sequenced from the same sample in a study of T cells expressing NK-cell markers. From the 5' RACE reads, TCRdb lists one entry per CDR3 protein and no DNA. Recorded for this sample: over 250,000 distinct CDR3 sequences. The sequencing sample was made of blood T cells: a sorted CD56 or NKG2C T cell subset, CD4+ or CD8+ T cells, or bulk PBMC T cells (not recorded which). These receptors came from a woman aged 18 to 75 in good health.

The CDR3 loop is CASSLAGLAYEQYF. This chain joins TRBV5-1 and TRBJ2-7; TCRdb designates TRBD2, a call that cannot be tested without DNA. Looked up from germline, CDR1 is SGHRS and CDR2 is YFSETQ. This CDR3 has 14 amino acids.

The chain carries TRBV6-2 or TRBV6-3 and TRBJ2-7; TCRdb gives TRBD1 as the D gene, but with no DNA this cannot be confirmed. The CDR3 totals 12 residues. Per germline, CDR1 MNHEY and CDR2 SVGEGT. This CDR3 reads CASRDPSGEQYF.

V is TRBV18 and J is TRBJ2-1; the TCRdb call, TRBD2, lacks DNA for checking. This CDR3 has 14 residues. CDR1 is KGHSH and CDR2 is LQKENI in the germline V gene. CDR3 sequence reads: CASSPPSGRNEQFF. Drawing the rest from reference TRBV18 and TRBJ2-1, the complete variable domain is NAGVMQNPRHLVRRRGQEARLRCSPMKGHSHVYWYRQLPEEGLKFMVYLQKENIIDESGMPKERFSAEFPKEGPSILRIQQVVRGDSAAYFCASSPPSGRNEQFFGPGTRLTVL.

The chain is built from TRBV7-2 and TRBJ2-3; absent DNA, TCRdb's TRBD2 call cannot be checked. The CDR3 covers 14 residues. Germline V gene sequence: CDR1 SGHTA, CDR2 FQGNSA. The CDR3 is CASSLMQGGDTQYF.

The chain recombines TRBV2 with TRBJ2-2; there is no DNA to check the TCRdb D call of TRBD1. Germline CDR1 is SNHLY and CDR2 is FYNNEI. The CDR3 runs to 14 residues. This chain's CDR3 is CASSRGPNTGELFF.

The chain joins TRBV20-1 to TRBJ2-2; TCRdb's assignment of TRBD1 cannot be checked, as there is no DNA. The length of the CDR3 is 13 residues. Germline V gene sequence: CDR1 DFQATT, CDR2 SNEGSKA (reference sequence). The CDR3 loop is CSASRGGTGELFF.